A selection of T cell receptor beta chains follows, all from one sample in a study of T cell repertoires in cytomegalovirus infection. TCRdb reprocessed the reads via MiXCR and lists one record per CDR3 protein. The sample consists of around 530,000 distinct CDR3 sequences, 26% of them appearing once. Sequenced input: PBMCs. The receptors were gathered from a human donor in good health (CMV status not recorded). Some clones in this sample may be carry-over from other donors' samples. The CDR3 runs from the conserved cysteine through the conserved F or W. D genes are given only for firm matches.

d_call j_call v_call cdr3_aa
. TRBJ1-2 TRBV19 CASSIGVGYTF
. TRBJ2-1 TRBV7-8 CASSPIPGQSYNEQFF
. TRBJ1-1 TRBV12-3/TRBV12-4 CASSRSHLYTEAFF
. TRBJ1-3 TRBV7-2 CASSLISRGRDTIYF
TRBD1 TRBJ1-1 TRBV5-1 CASSWRDSEAFF
. TRBJ2-5 TRBV11-3 CASSFVRGQETQYF
. TRBJ2-1 TRBV24-1 CATSAPQGSSYNEQFF
. TRBJ1-1 TRBV7-9 CASSLGWRDTEAFF
. TRBJ1-6 TRBV24-1 CATGKRSNGNSPLHF
. TRBJ2-1 TRBV15 CATSREGRDEQFF
. TRBJ2-3 TRBV24-1 CATSLGSDTQYF
. TRBJ1-4 TRBV4-2 CASSQEGGLRGRGEKLFF
. TRBJ2-6 TRBV6-1 CASSYGSTGANVLTF
. TRBJ1-1 TRBV5-4 CASSLGLRDTEAFF
TRBD2 TRBJ2-5 TRBV19 CASSPTGGVAGDF
. TRBJ1-5 TRBV6-1 CASSEDRVRLGNQPQHF
. TRBJ1-2 TRBV28 CASSLSPGASYGYTF
. TRBJ2-3 TRBV24-1 CATSDAGEGDTQYF
. TRBJ2-3 TRBV7-2 CASSYRAGDTQYF
TRBD2 TRBJ2-5 TRBV7-9 CASSPPSGRAETQYF
. TRBJ1-5 TRBV18 CASSREQASNQPQHF
TRBD2 TRBJ2-5 TRBV7-8 CASSLARLAVQETQYF
TRBD1 TRBJ1-2 TRBV27 CASSVDRGIVGYTF
TRBD2 TRBJ2-2 TRBV7-3 CASSMLAGGGELFF
. TRBJ1-2 TRBV7-2 CASSLVTGQHGGGYTF
TRBD1 TRBJ1-1 TRBV30 CAWDRTGRTEAFF
. TRBJ1-4 TRBV4-3 CASSQVGGVPPKLFF
. TRBJ1-3 TRBV28 CASRRSGNTIYF
TRBD2 TRBJ2-1 TRBV6-1 CASSYVAGGYNEQFF
TRBD2 TRBJ2-3 TRBV24-1 CATSDLSSGRGLDTQYF
TRBD1 TRBJ1-1 TRBV11-2 CASSLWDRGPHTEAFF
TRBD1 TRBJ1-1 TRBV4-1 CASSQPTGGRNTEAFF
. TRBJ2-2 TRBV5-1 CASSLVTDTGELFF